Presented here are 26 T cell receptor beta chains from one specimen sequenced in a study of T cells in Graves' hyperthyroidism and ophthalmopathy. TCR beta CDR3 regions were amplified from RNA transcripts. Primed by the HTBI set, a first-round RT-PCR was run on the TCR CDR3. TCRdb re-analysed the multiplex PCR reads in MiXCR, keeping a single row per CDR3 protein. The data contain hundreds of thousands of distinct CDR3 sequences, about 14% of them singletons. Material: blood. Every receptor here comes from a woman under 30 with Graves' hyperthyroidism.

The genes are TRBV6-2 or TRBV6-3 and TRBJ1-2; tentatively, D is TRBD1 (5 bases). The CDR3 runs 14 residues. Trimming took 5 bases from V and 5 from J, leaving 15 bases between them. Per germline, CDR1 MNHEY and CDR2 SVGEGT. The CDR3 here is CASSPGPVAYGYTF. The CDR3 DNA is TGTGCCAGCAGTCCGGGGCCCGTTGCATATGGCTACACCTTC.

This chain links TRBV9 with TRBJ2-5, with D perhaps TRBD1 (5 bases). Germline CDR1 is SGDLS and CDR2 is YYNGEE. This CDR3 has 17 residues. Trimming stripped 0 bases from V and 13 bases from J, with 28 bases between. The CDR3 DNA reads TGTGCCAGCAGCGTAGCTATGTCCCTGGGGCACACTGGGCAGTTGTACTTC. Translation: CASSVAMSLGHTGQLYF.

This clonotype was found many times. The chain employs TRBV5-1 and TRBJ2-7; 11 bases line up with TRBD2. The length of the CDR3 is 15 residues. Germline values: CDR1 SGHRS, CDR2 YFSETQ. J lost 7 bases, V lost 2 bases, and 8 bases had no gene match. CDR3 amino acids: CASSFQTSGTGEQYF. The CDR3 DNA sequence: TGCGCCAGCAGCTTCCAGACTAGCGGGACAGGAGAGCAGTACTTC.

The rearrangement joins TRBV6-5 to TRBJ1-6; D remains ambiguous. V was pared by 2 bases and J by 7 bases, with 9 bases between. Germline V lookup: CDR1 MNHEY, CDR2 SVGAGI. The CDR3 spans 14 residues. This CDR3 is CASSYVLVNSPLHF. In DNA, the CDR3 is TGTGCCAGCAGTTACGTTCTAGTAAATTCACCCCTCCACTTT.

As to this clonotype: This sequence may be a read error, since a much larger clone differs from it by one base. J is TRBJ2-7 and V is TRBV27; the match to TRBD2 covers 10 bases. Germline assignment: CDR1 MNHEY and CDR2 SMNVEV (reference sequence). The CDR3 covers 18 residues. The V segment lost 7 bases and the J segment 8 bases; nucleotides outside the gene matches: 23. CDR3 nucleotides: TGTGCCAGCATTTCCCCCTTAACTAGCGGGGTGCTACGACGGAAGCAGTACTTC. Its protein is CASISPLTSGVLRRKQYF.

The chain recombines TRBV7-9 with TRBJ1-4; no clear D gene. V lost 3 bases and J lost 4, with 6 bases in between. The CDR3 has 13 amino acids. In germline, CDR1 is SEHNR, CDR2 FQNEAQ (reference sequence). CDR3: CASSLESNEKLFF. The CDR3 nucleotides are TGTGCCAGCAGCTTGGAGAGTAATGAAAAACTGTTTTTT.

This clonotype has a handful of counts. The junction departs from germline at one end; a sequencing error may be responsible. V gene TRBV7-2 combines with J gene TRBJ2-7, with D unresolved. CDR1 is SGHTA, CDR2 FQGNSA, per germline. The CDR3 runs to 15 residues. The CDR3 protein is CASNLFWARVDEQYF. CDR3 nucleotides: TGTGCCAGCAACTTATTTTGGGCCCGGGTGGACGAGCAGTACTTC.

This clonotype was picked up many times. The J gene is TRBJ1-2, the V gene TRBV3-1; D call uncertain. Trimming cost V 4 bases and J 5 bases, with 14 bases left between them. CDR3 size: 14 residues. The germline gives CDR1 LGHDT, CDR2 YNNKEL (reference sequence). The CDR3 bases are TGTGCCAGCAGCCGGGCTGGGTTGGGGTATGGCTACACCTTC. It encodes CASSRAGLGYGYTF.

This clonotype was seen a handful of times. This chain links TRBV3-1 with TRBJ2-1; 8 bases line up with TRBD2. CDR3 length: 16 amino acids. Germline trimming cut 1 base from V and 1 base from J; bases unmatched to any gene: 3. Germline V gene data show CDR1 as LGHDT and CDR2 as YNNKEL (reference sequence). CDR3 coding DNA: TGTGCCAGCAGCCAAGCCGGGAGGGTATCCTACAATGAGCAGTTCTTC. This sequence encodes CASSQAGRVSYNEQFF.

There are many counts of this clonotype. V and J are TRBV2 and TRBJ2-3, with TRBD1 matching 8 bases. J was trimmed by 5 bases and V by 7 bases; bases with no gene match: 8. This CDR3 region has 14 residues. CDR1 and CDR2 (germline): SNHLY, FYNNEI. The CDR3 bases are TGTGCCAGCATATTACAGGGGGTCCAAGATACGCAGTATTTT. Amino acids: CASILQGVQDTQYF.

This chain joins TRBV29-1 and TRBJ1-6; the match to TRBD1 covers 7 bases. With 4 bases clipped from V and 8 bases from J, the junction kept 5 bases outside the gene matches. The length of the CDR3 is 13 residues. CDR1 and CDR2 from the germline V gene are SQVTM and ANQGSEA. CDR3 amino acids: CSVGQGRDSPLHF. The CDR3 DNA is TGCAGCGTTGGACAGGGCAGGGATTCACCCCTCCACTTT.

A few counts support this clonotype. V and J are TRBV9 and TRBJ2-5, with no clear D. V was shortened by 4 bases and J by 5 bases, with 18 bases between the two germline ends. The CDR3 totals 15 residues. Germline assignment: CDR1 SGDLS and CDR2 YYNGEE. The CDR3 sequence: CASSPILASWETQYF. The CDR3 bases are TGTGCCAGCAGCCCAATTCTGGCGAGTTGGGAGACCCAGTACTTC.

This clonotype has a count of ten or more. The chain combines TRBV12-5 with TRBJ2-5, with 7 bases aligning to TRBD2. The germline V gene has CDR1 LGHNT and CDR2 FRNRAP. With V trimmed by 4 bases and J by 5 bases, 7 bases remained unmatched. This CDR3 has 14 amino acids. DNA for the CDR3: TGTGCTAGTGGTTCGGGCGGGGGAGAGGAGACCCAGTACTTC. Its protein is CASGSGGGEETQYF.

This CDR3 reads CASSWASSNEKLFF. For the CDR3, the DNA is TGCGCCAGCAGCTGGGCTTCCTCTAATGAAAAACTGTTTTTT. V is TRBV5-1 and J is TRBJ1-4; D call uncertain. Trimming took 3 bases from V and 3 from J, leaving 9 bases between them. CDR3 length: 14 residues. Germline lookup yields CDR1 SGHRS and CDR2 YFSETQ.

This clonotype was detected ten times or more. The chain employs TRBV12-3 or TRBV12-4 and TRBJ2-1; D possibly corresponds to TRBD2 (6 bases). V lost 8 bases to trimming and J lost 9 bases, with 17 bases between them. The CDR3 length is 13 residues. CDR3 nucleotides: TGTGCCAGCGGTACCTACCGGGGACTTGAGCAGTTCTTC. It yields the protein CASGTYRGLEQFF.

The CDR3 DNA reads TGTGCCACCAGTGACCCGGGACTAGCTGTTCAGGATGAGCAGTTCTTC. Protein product: CATSDPGLAVQDEQFF. The gene calls are TRBV24-1 and TRBJ2-1; 9 nucleotides line up with TRBD2. CDR3 length: 16 amino acids. The germline CDR1 and CDR2 sequences are KGHDR and SFDVKD. J was trimmed by 8 bases and V by 4 bases; bases with no gene match: 11.

This clonotype was seen a few times. This chain connects TRBV7-9 to TRBJ2-2, with 7 nucleotides matching TRBD1. In germline, CDR1 is SEHNR, CDR2 FQNEAQ (reference sequence). Unmatched junction bases numbered 7, after V lost 4 bases and J lost 5 bases. This CDR3 is built from 15 residues. CDR3 sequence reads: CASSSRQGGTGELFF. The CDR3 nucleotides read TGTGCCAGCAGCTCCCGACAGGGCGGGACCGGGGAGCTGTTTTTT.

V usage is TRBV6-4 and J usage is TRBJ1-1, with 8 bases identical to TRBD1. This CDR3 is 14 amino acids long. V shed 7 bases and J 1 base; nucleotides not matched to a gene: 5. From germline, CDR1 is MRHNA and CDR2 SNTAGT. DNA of the CDR3: TGTGCCAGCAAGAAACAGGGGGAGAACACTGAAGCTTTCTTT. Amino acid sequence: CASKKQGENTEAFF.

This clonotype occurred a few times. The V gene is TRBV6-2 or TRBV6-3, the J gene TRBJ2-7, with TRBD2 matching 7 bases. The V gene's germline CDR1 is MNHEY and CDR2 SVGEGT. This CDR3 has 14 amino acids. The V segment lost 8 bases and the J segment 4 bases; nucleotides outside the gene matches: 11. CDR3 DNA sequence: TGTGCCAGCCGCCCGAGCGGGGCGCTATACGAGCAGTACTTC. Translated: CASRPSGALYEQYF.

In this sample, this clonotype turned up many times. Its ends do not fully match the called genes, so a read error is possible. CDR3 DNA: TGTGCCAGCAGCCAAGTAGGTTCCGGTCCGGTGGATTTT. Protein: CASSQVGSGPVDF. The genes are TRBV3-1 and TRBJ1-3; no clear D. CDR1 LGHDT and CDR2 YNNKEL come from the germline V gene (reference sequence). The CDR3 spans 13 residues.

This clonotype was counted between two and nine times. The CDR3 DNA reads as TGTGCCATCAGTGGAACAGGGTACGAGCAGTACTTC. It codes for CAISGTGYEQYF. The chain employs TRBV10-3 and TRBJ2-7; possibly TRBD1 for D (6 bases). The CDR3 spans 12 residues. CDR1 and CDR2 from the germline V gene are ENHRY and SYGVKD. Trimming stripped 4 bases from V and 4 bases from J, with 8 bases between.

This sequence joins TRBV11-2 and TRBJ1-2; D is unresolved. CDR1 is SGHAT and CDR2 is FQNNGV in the germline V gene. The V end lost 5 bases, the J end lost 12 bases, and 19 bases lay between the germline ends. The CDR3 extends over 13 amino acids. The CDR3 coding sequence is TGTGCCAGCAGCCCCGCCCAGATTGGGCCCCACACCTTC. It encodes CASSPAQIGPHTF.

The V and J genes are TRBV27 and TRBJ2-1; perhaps TRBD1 as D (7 bases). This CDR3 is 18 amino acids long. Trimming took 2 bases from V and 4 from J, leaving 21 bases between them. Germline values: CDR1 MNHEY, CDR2 SMNVEV (reference sequence). The CDR3 DNA follows: TGTGCCAGCAGTTTAGGACAGAGGCCAGGGGGGCTTTACAATGAGCAGTTCTTC. This sequence encodes CASSLGQRPGGLYNEQFF.

This clonotype has only a few counts. The chain links TRBV28 to TRBJ2-3; 8 nucleotides align to TRBD2. Germline V gene data show CDR1 as MDHEN and CDR2 as SYDVKM. The CDR3 is 20 residues long. The trim removed 1 base at V and 2 bases at J, leaving 17 bases unmatched. The CDR3 region is CASSLFLGVGAGGPTDTQYF. CDR3 nucleotides: TGTGCCAGCAGTTTATTCCTCGGGGTGGGTGCGGGAGGTCCCACAGATACGCAGTATTTT.

This clonotype was detected ten times or more. The V and J genes are TRBV28 and TRBJ1-1, with D uncertain. Germline CDR1 is MDHEN and CDR2 is SYDVKM. The CDR3 contains 14 residues. Trimming stripped 3 bases from V and 4 bases from J, with 12 bases between. The CDR3 here is CASSFLGRTTEAFF. The CDR3 region has the DNA TGTGCCAGCAGTTTCTTGGGGAGGACCACTGAAGCTTTCTTT. The full variable domain, in which reference TRBV28 and TRBJ1-1 provide the parts outside the CDR3, is DVKVTQSSRYLVKRTGEKVFLECVQDMDHENMFWYRQDPGLGLRLIYFSYDVKMKEKGDIPEGYSVSREKKERFSLILESASTNQTSMYLCASSFLGRTTEAFFGQGTRLTVV.

The rearrangement joins TRBV11-2 to TRBJ2-7, with 12 positions matching TRBD2. The CDR3 length is 17 residues. Germline lookup yields CDR1 SGHAT and CDR2 FQNNGV. The V and J ends lost 5 bases and 2 bases, in that order; junction bases with no gene match: 10. CDR3 DNA sequence: TGTGCCAGCAGCCGACCACTGAGGACTAGCGGGACCTACGAGCAGTACTTC. Translation gives CASSRPLRTSGTYEQYF.